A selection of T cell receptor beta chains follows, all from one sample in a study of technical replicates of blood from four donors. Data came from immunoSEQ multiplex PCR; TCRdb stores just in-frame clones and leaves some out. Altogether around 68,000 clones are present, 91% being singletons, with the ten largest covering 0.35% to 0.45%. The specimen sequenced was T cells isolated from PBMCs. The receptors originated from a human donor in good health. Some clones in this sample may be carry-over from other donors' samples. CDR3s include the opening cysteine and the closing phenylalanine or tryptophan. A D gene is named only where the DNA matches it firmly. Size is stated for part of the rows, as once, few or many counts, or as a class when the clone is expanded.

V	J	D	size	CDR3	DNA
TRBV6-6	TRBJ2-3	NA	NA	CASSYRTDTQYF	TGTGCCAGCAGTTATCGGACAGATACGCAGTATTTT
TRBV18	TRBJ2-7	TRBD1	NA	CASSDSGTGGYEQYF	TGTGCCAGCTCAGATTCCGGGACAGGGGGCTATGAGCAGTACTTC
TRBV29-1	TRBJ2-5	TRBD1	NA	CSVERQGGETQYF	TGCAGCGTTGAACGACAGGGGGGAGAGACCCAGTACTTC
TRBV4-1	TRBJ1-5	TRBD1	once	CASSLRQGADQPQHF	TGCGCCAGCAGCCTTCGACAGGGGGCCGATCAGCCCCAGCATTTT
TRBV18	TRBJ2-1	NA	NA	CASSGLRSNEQFF	TGTGCCAGCTCAGGACTACGATCCAATGAGCAGTTCTTC
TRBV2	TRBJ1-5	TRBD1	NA	CASTLWGQGDLQPQHF	TGTGCCAGCACCCTGTGGGGACAGGGGGACCTCCAGCCCCAGCATTTT
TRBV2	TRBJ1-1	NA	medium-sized	CASSGAPSTEAFF	TGTGCCAGCAGTGGGGCCCCATCCACTGAAGCTTTCTTT
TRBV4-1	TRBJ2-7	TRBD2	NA	CASSQVQGGTYEQYF	TGCGCCAGCAGCCAAGTCCAGGGAGGGACCTACGAGCAGTACTTC
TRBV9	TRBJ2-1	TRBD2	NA	CASSDGRGSSYNEQFF	TGTGCCAGCAGCGACGGTCGCGGGAGCTCCTACAATGAGCAGTTCTTC
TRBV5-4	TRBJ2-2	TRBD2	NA	CASSLAHSSGGNTGELFF	TGTGCCAGCAGCTTGGCCCACTCTAGCGGGGGAAACACCGGGGAGCTGTTTTTT
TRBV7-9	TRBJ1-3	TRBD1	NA	CASSHGDRGYGNTIYF	TGTGCCAGCAGCCACGGGGACAGGGGTTATGGAAACACCATATATTTT
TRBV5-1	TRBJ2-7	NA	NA	CASRNDRSSTEQYF	TGCGCCAGCAGAAACGACAGGTCCAGTACCGAGCAGTACTTC
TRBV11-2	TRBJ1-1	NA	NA	CASSLFQDRAFF	TGTGCCAGCAGCTTATTCCAGGACAGAGCTTTCTTT
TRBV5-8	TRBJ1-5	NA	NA	CASSLAWHIHSNQPQHF	TGTGCCAGCAGCTTGGCATGGCACATTCATAGCAATCAGCCCCAGCATTTT
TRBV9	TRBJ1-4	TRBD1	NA	CASSVGTGKIEKLFF	TGTGCCAGCAGCGTAGGGACAGGGAAAATTGAAAAACTGTTTTTT
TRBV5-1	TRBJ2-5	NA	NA	CASSLGRGAGQETQYF	TGCGCCAGCAGCTTGGGGCGTGGGGCAGGCCAAGAGACCCAGTACTTC